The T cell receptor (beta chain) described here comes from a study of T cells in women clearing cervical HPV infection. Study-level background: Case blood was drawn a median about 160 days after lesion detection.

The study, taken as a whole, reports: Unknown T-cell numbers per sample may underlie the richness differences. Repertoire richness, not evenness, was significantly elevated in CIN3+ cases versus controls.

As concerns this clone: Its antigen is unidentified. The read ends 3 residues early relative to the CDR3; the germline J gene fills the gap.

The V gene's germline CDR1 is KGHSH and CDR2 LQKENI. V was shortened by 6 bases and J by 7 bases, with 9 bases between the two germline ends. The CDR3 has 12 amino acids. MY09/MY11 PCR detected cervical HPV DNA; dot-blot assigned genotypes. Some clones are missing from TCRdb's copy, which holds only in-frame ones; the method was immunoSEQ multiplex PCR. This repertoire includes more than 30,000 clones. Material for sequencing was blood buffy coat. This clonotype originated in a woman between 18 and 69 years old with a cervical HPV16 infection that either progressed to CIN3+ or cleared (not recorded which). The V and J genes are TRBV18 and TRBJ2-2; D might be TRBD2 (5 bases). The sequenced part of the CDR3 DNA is TGTGCCAGCTCCCCCCGGGGCGGGGAG. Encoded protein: CASSPRGGE. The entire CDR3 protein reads CASSPRGGELFF.